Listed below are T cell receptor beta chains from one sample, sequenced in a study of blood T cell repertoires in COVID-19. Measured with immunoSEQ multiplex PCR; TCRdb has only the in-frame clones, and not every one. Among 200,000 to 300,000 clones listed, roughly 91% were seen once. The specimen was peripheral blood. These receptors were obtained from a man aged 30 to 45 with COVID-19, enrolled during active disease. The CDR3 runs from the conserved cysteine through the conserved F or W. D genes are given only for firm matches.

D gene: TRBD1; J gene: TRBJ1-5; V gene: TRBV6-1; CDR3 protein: CASSGQGAVSNQPQHF; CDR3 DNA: TGTGCCAGCAGTGGACAGGGGGCCGTAAGCAATCAGCCCCAGCATTTT
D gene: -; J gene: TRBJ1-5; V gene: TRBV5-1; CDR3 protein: CASSAGHNQPQHF; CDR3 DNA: TGCGCCAGCAGCGCAGGGCACAATCAGCCCCAGCATTTT
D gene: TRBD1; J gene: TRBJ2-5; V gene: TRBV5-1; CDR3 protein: CASIQLGQGKETQYF; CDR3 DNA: TGCGCCAGCATCCAATTGGGACAGGGAAAAGAGACCCAGTACTTC
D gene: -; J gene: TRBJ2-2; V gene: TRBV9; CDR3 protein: CASSPSNTGELFF; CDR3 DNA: TGTGCCAGCAGCCCATCGAACACCGGGGAGCTGTTTTTT
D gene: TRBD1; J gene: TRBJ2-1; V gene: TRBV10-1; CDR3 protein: CASSESRTGENEQFF; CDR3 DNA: TGCGCCAGCAGTGAGTCAAGGACAGGGGAGAATGAGCAGTTCTTC
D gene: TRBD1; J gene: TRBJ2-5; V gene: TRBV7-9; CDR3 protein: CASSPRTGEQETQYF; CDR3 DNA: TGTGCCAGCAGCCCAAGGACAGGGGAGCAAGAGACCCAGTACTTC
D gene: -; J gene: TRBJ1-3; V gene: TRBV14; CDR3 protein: CASSQVDRSLYF; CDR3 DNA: TGTGCCAGCAGCCAAGTTGACAGGTCCCTATATTTT
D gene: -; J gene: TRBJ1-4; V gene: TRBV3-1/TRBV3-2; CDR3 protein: CASSQDRRVGEKLFF; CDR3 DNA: TGTGCCAGCAGCCAAGATCGCAGGGTCGGGGAAAAACTGTTTTTT
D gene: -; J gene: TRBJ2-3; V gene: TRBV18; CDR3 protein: CASSPPSGGTDTQYF; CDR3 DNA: TGTGCCAGCTCACCACCCTCCGGGGGCACAGATACGCAGTATTTT
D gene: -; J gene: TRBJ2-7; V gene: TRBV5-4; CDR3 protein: CASSIGQLQGEQYF; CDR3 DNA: TGTGCCAGCAGCATAGGACAGCTACAGGGCGAGCAGTACTTC
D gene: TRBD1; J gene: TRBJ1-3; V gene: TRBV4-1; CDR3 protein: CASSLVQTGGIGNTIYF; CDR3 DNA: TGCGCCAGCAGCTTGGTCCAGACAGGGGGGATCGGAAACACCATATATTTT